The rows below give T cell receptor beta chains drawn from one sample of a study of blood T cell repertoires in COVID-19. Profiling relied on immunoSEQ multiplex PCR, and the TCRdb table lists in-frame clones only, not all of them. The repertoire holds 150,000 to 200,000 clones, with about 84% as singletons. Input material: peripheral blood. The receptors shown here come from a woman aged 25 to 39 with acute or convalescent COVID-19. Both conserved end residues are trimmed from each CDR3.

TRBJ2-7	13	TRBV11-2	ASSLGQTDSYEQY
TRBJ2-5	12	TRBV5-6	ASSFGGGQETQY
TRBJ2-2	17	TRBV11-3	ASSLGGLAGGPGTGELF
TRBJ1-5	16	TRBV7-9	ASSSPSGTGYDNQPQH
TRBJ2-7	11	TRBV24-1	AAGQGISYEQY
TRBJ1-2	14	TRBV19	ASSISGTTGGYGYT
TRBJ2-1	12	TRBV19	ASMGEERYNEQF
TRBJ1-2	12	TRBV6-2/TRBV6-3	ASSYQGQGYGYT
TRBJ1-5	15	TRBV7-8	ASSLFRFTGQGEPQH
TRBJ2-4	13	TRBV2	ASSARQGSQNIQY
TRBJ2-7	12	TRBV4-3	ASSPNLRNREQY
TRBJ2-4	17	TRBV11-3	ASSVMLAGVEGTKNIQY
TRBJ2-2	10	TRBV7-3	ASSSYTGELF
TRBJ1-6	13	TRBV7-9	ASSFSGSYNSPLH
TRBJ1-5	12	TRBV12-5	ARHRGQSNQPQH
TRBJ1-5	14	TRBV7-3	ASSSVDRRLGQPQH
TRBJ1-5	14	TRBV15	ATSREGTRVNQPQH
TRBJ2-1	12	TRBV27	ASAVGSLYNEQF
TRBJ1-6	11	TRBV4-3	ASSQERGSPLH
TRBJ2-5	11	TRBV2	ASWWAGQMAQY
TRBJ1-5	11	TRBV12-3/TRBV12-4	ASSRTGDQPQH
TRBJ2-1	18	TRBV19	ASSILGTVYRGGSYNEQF
TRBJ1-2	12	TRBV5-4	ASSQFQGIDGYT
TRBJ1-4	12	TRBV2	ASRLIDRVEKLF
TRBJ2-7	12	TRBV27	ASSTLAGGYEQY
TRBJ2-7	14	TRBV9	ASSARDRGTAREQY
TRBJ2-3	14	TRBV9	ASSAGTGRVTDTQY
TRBJ1-3	12	TRBV25-1	ASSDGQGVDTIY
TRBJ1-5	11	TRBV3-1/TRBV3-2	ASSQDTVRPQH
TRBJ1-2	13	TRBV7-9	ASSLAQSVNRGYT
TRBJ1-2	12	TRBV27	ASSLQGEHYGYT
TRBJ2-2	17	TRBV5-1	ASSYDRLGTSIRAGELF
TRBJ2-7	12	TRBV6-5	ASRTYRGRYEQY
TRBJ2-7	10	TRBV6-5	ASSDRGYEQY
TRBJ1-4	13	TRBV6-1	ASSEAGGASGKLF